This T cell receptor (beta chain) was recovered during a study of T cell repertoires in cytomegalovirus infection. At least ten counts were recorded for this clonotype. The antigen remains unidentified. TCRdb ran MiXCR on the reads and lists one entry per CDR3 protein. Of 450,000 to 600,000 distinct CDR3 sequences detected, roughly 34% appear once; the ten largest clones hold about 17%. The sequence was collected from a human donor in good health (CMV status not recorded). Some clones in this sample may be carry-over from other donors' samples. The material sequenced was cultured PBMCs, taken from culture after CMV antigen stimulation.

The CDR3 nucleotides are TGTGCCAGCAGCTTAGGGCTTGGGCAGGGTCTGGGAAACACCATATATTTT. It translates to CASSLGLGQGLGNTIYF. This chain connects TRBV7-2 to TRBJ1-3, with a possible D match to TRBD1 (5 bases). Germline CDR1 reads SGHTA; CDR2 reads FQGNSA. Trimming left V 1 base short and J 4 bases short, with 17 bases between. This CDR3 contains 17 residues.